A selection of T cell receptor beta chains follows, all from one sample in a study of cytomegalovirus exposure and HLA in healthy donors. The method was immunoSEQ multiplex PCR; TCRdb's version includes in-frame clones alone and lacks a portion of them. The sample lists 90,000 to 100,000 clones, 80% seen once, with around 2% in the top ten. Source material: PBMCs. Every receptor here comes from a man aged 18 to 30 in good health and CMV-seronegative. CDR3s include the opening cysteine and the closing phenylalanine or tryptophan. The order of the fields is V gene, D gene, clone size, J gene, CDR3 DNA, CDR3 protein. D genes are given only for firm matches. Size is stated for part of the rows, as once, few or many counts, or as a class when the clone is expanded.

>TRBV5-1|TRBD1|.|TRBJ2-7
TGCGCCAGCAGCCCCGGGACAGGGGACCTCTACGAGCAGTACTTC
CASSPGTGDLYEQYF
>TRBV19|TRBD2|.|TRBJ2-2
TGTGCCAGTAGTATATTGACTCCTAGCGGGGCATCAGGGGAGCTGTTTTTT
CASSILTPSGASGELFF
>TRBV5-1|.|.|TRBJ1-2
TGCGCCAGCAGCTTGGGACAGATGGGCGGCTACACCTTC
CASSLGQMGGYTF
>TRBV30|TRBD2|.|TRBJ2-1
TGTGCCTGGCCACCAGCGGGGGGGTACAATGAGCAGTTCTTC
CAWPPAGGYNEQFF
>TRBV5-4|.|.|TRBJ2-5
TGTGCCAGCAGCCCTAGACAGGGAGGCGAAGAGACCCAGTACTTC
CASSPRQGGEETQYF
>TRBV6-5|.|.|TRBJ1-1
TGTGCCAGCAGTCCGAGTGCGGGGGGAGCTGAAGCTTTCTTT
CASSPSAGGAEAFF
>TRBV4-2|.|few|TRBJ1-6
TGTGCCAGCAGCCAAGCAATGATGCAGGGAAATTCACCCCTCCACTTT
CASSQAMMQGNSPLHF
>TRBV29-1|.|.|TRBJ2-3
TGCAGCGGGGTGCCATTTGCAGGGACAGATACGCAGTATTTT
CSGVPFAGTDTQYF
>TRBV5-8|TRBD1|.|TRBJ2-2
TGTGCCAGCAGCCAGAGAACAGGGGGCCGAACCGGGGAGCTGTTTTTT
CASSQRTGGRTGELFF
>TRBV6-5|.|.|TRBJ1-3
TGTGCCAGCAGTTTCCAAGCTTCCGGAAACACCATATATTTT
CASSFQASGNTIYF
>TRBV7-7|.|.|TRBJ1-1
TGTGCTAGCAGCCCCCGGGCAGGGAAGAACACTGAAGCTTTCTTT
CASSPRAGKNTEAFF
>TRBV9|.|.|TRBJ2-1
TGTGCCAGCAGCGTAGTGGGCAGGTCCTACAATGAGCAGTTCTTC
CASSVVGRSYNEQFF
>TRBV5-1|TRBD1|.|TRBJ1-4
TGCGCCAGCAGCGCCTACAGGGGCAATGAAAAACTGTTTTTT
CASSAYRGNEKLFF
>TRBV18|TRBD1|.|TRBJ1-4
TGTGCCAGCTCACCACCGGGACAGGGGGCTGAAAAACTGTTTTTT
CASSPPGQGAEKLFF
>TRBV6-1|TRBD1|once|TRBJ2-7
TGTGCCAGCAGGATTGGACAGGGGGCGAAGTGGGAGCAGTACTTC
CASRIGQGAKWEQYF
>TRBV14|.|few|TRBJ1-5
TGTGCCAGCAGCCAAGTACGGCAGCCCCAGCATTTT
CASSQVRQPQHF
>TRBV13|.|.|TRBJ2-5
TGTGCCAGCAGCTGGTACCCGACTAGTTCGGAGACCCAGTACTTC
CASSWYPTSSETQYF
>TRBV5-1|.|.|TRBJ2-7
TGCGCCAGCAGCTTGGGAGGGCGGGCATTACCCTCATACGAGCAGTACTTC
CASSLGGRALPSYEQYF
>TRBV2|.|.|TRBJ1-1
TGTGCCAGCAGACAATGGGGCGGCACTGAAGCTTTCTTT
CASRQWGGTEAFF
>TRBV30|.|.|TRBJ1-4
TGTGCCTGGAATACAGGGACCTCGGAAAAACTGTTTTTT
CAWNTGTSEKLFF
>TRBV5-1|TRBD1|.|TRBJ2-5
TGCGCCGGCAGCCCCCGGACAGGGACACAAGAGACCCAGTACTTC
CAGSPRTGTQETQYF
>TRBV6-1|.|once|TRBJ2-1
TGTGCCAGCAACTATATGGCGGGACACAATGAGCAGTTCTTC
CASNYMAGHNEQFF
>TRBV19|TRBD1|.|TRBJ1-1
TGTGCCAGTAGCCCCGGGACAGGGTTGAACACTGAAGCTTTCTTT
CASSPGTGLNTEAFF
>TRBV6-5|TRBD1|few|TRBJ1-3
TGTGCCAGCAGTTACTCGCCACAGGGGAATGCAAACACCATATATTTT
CASSYSPQGNANTIYF
>TRBV6-1|TRBD1|.|TRBJ2-2
TGTGCCAGCAGTGGGGGACAGGGTCGGAACACCGGGGAGCTGTTTTTT
CASSGGQGRNTGELFF
>TRBV2|.|.|TRBJ2-7
TGTGCCAGCGACAGATTCCCCTACGAGCAGTACTTC
CASDRFPYEQYF
>TRBV7-9|TRBD1|.|TRBJ1-1
TGTTCCAGCAGCCCCGGGGCGGCAGGGGGCTTGGGCACTGAAGCTTTCTTT
CSSSPGAAGGLGTEAFF
>TRBV5-6|TRBD1|once|TRBJ1-4
TGTGCCAGCAGCACCTACGACAGGGGGAATAATGAAAAACTGTTTTTT
CASSTYDRGNNEKLFF
>TRBV28|TRBD1|.|TRBJ2-1
TGTGCCAGCAGTTTAACGGGACAGGGCTACAATGAGCAGTTCTTC
CASSLTGQGYNEQFF
>TRBV2|TRBD1|few|TRBJ1-1
TGTGCCAGCAGTCCGGACAGGGGTGCTGAAGCTTTCTTT
CASSPDRGAEAFF
>TRBV7-9|.|.|TRBJ1-1
TGTGCCAGCAGCTCCTTTCAGGGGAACACTGAAGCTTTCTTT
CASSSFQGNTEAFF
>TRBV7-9|.|.|TRBJ2-7
TGTGCCAGCAGCCCCCCGGACGAGCAGTACTTC
CASSPPDEQYF
>TRBV6-1|.|.|TRBJ1-1
TGTGCCAGCACCTCCTCAGTGGACACTGAAGCTTTCTTT
CASTSSVDTEAFF
>TRBV11-3|TRBD2|.|TRBJ2-1
TGTGCCAGCAGCTTAGTAGTTGGGGAGGGTGGTGAGCAGTTCTTC
CASSLVVGEGGEQFF
>TRBV7-9|TRBD2|.|TRBJ2-5
TGTGCCAGCAGCCGCCGGGGTAGCGGGGAGACCCAGTACTTC
CASSRRGSGETQYF
>TRBV5-1|.|few|TRBJ2-1
TGCGCCAGCAGCTCTCAGGGGAATAAAGGGAATGAGCAGTTCTTC
CASSSQGNKGNEQFF
>TRBV9|.|.|TRBJ2-6
TGTGCCAGCAGCCGTAAGAGGGCTGGGGCCAACGTCCTGACTTTC
CASSRKRAGANVLTF
>TRBV19|.|.|TRBJ1-5
TGTGCCAGTAGTATGGATGCGGGGGGCAATCAGCCCCAGCATTTT
CASSMDAGGNQPQHF
>TRBV21-1|.|once|TRBJ1-3
TGTGCCAGCAGCAAGGAGACAGGGGACTCTGGAAACACCATATATTTT
CASSKETGDSGNTIYF
>TRBV9|.|.|TRBJ1-2
TGTGCCAGCAGCGGAGGGTTAAGAAGGACCAACTATGGCTACACCTTC
CASSGGLRRTNYGYTF
>TRBV7-8|TRBD1|.|TRBJ1-1
TGTGCCAGCAGCTTTCTGGACAGGGGGGGAACTGAAGCTTTCTTT
CASSFLDRGGTEAFF
>TRBV7-9|TRBD2|.|TRBJ2-2
TGTGCCAGCAGCTTAGTACAGCGGGGGACCGGGGAGCTGTTTTTT
CASSLVQRGTGELFF